A selection of T cell receptor beta chains follows, all from one sample in a study of blood T cell repertoires in COVID-19. Clones were read by immunoSEQ multiplex PCR, and TCRdb kept only the in-frame ones, dropping some. The sample includes some 95,000 clones, more than 75% seen only once; the top ten take over 6.5%. Material for sequencing was peripheral blood. The receptors stem from a man aged 65 to 85 with acute or convalescent COVID-19. Both conserved end residues are part of each CDR3. The order of the fields is D gene, J gene, V gene, clone size, CDR3 DNA, CDR3 protein. A D gene is named only where the DNA matches it firmly. Expanded clones get a size class; other rows say once, few or many, or leave the size out.

>TRBD1|TRBJ1-4|TRBV30|.
TGTGCCTGGAGTAAAGGGACAGCCCAACCTAATGAAAAACTGTTTTTT
CAWSKGTAQPNEKLFF
>.|TRBJ1-2|TRBV5-4|.
TGTGCCAGCAGCTCAACAGGGTTCTATGGCTACACCTTC
CASSSTGFYGYTF
>.|TRBJ2-1|TRBV7-9|.
TGTGCCAGCAGTTTTTCCGGACAGTACTCCTACAATGAGCAGTTCTTC
CASSFSGQYSYNEQFF
>.|TRBJ2-7|TRBV19|.
TGTGCCAGTAGTGCAGGAGGGGAGCAGTACTTC
CASSAGGEQYF
>.|TRBJ1-1|TRBV10-1|once
TGCGCCAGCAGTTTTAATACAGGGAACACTGAAGCTTTCTTT
CASSFNTGNTEAFF
>.|TRBJ1-2|TRBV24-1|.
TGTGCCACCAGTCCCCCCGGGGACTCCTATGGCTACACCTTC
CATSPPGDSYGYTF
>.|TRBJ2-5|TRBV5-1|.
TGCGCCAGCAGTCGGGGACACCCGGCACCTAGTCAAGAGACCCAGTACTTC
CASSRGHPAPSQETQYF
>TRBD1|TRBJ2-3|TRBV19|.
TGTGCCAGGGCCCGGACAGGCAACACAGATACGCAGTATTTT
CARARTGNTDTQYF
>TRBD2|TRBJ2-2|TRBV24-1|.
TGTGCCACCGCGACTAGCGGGAGCGGGGTCGGGGAGCTGTTTTTT
CATATSGSGVGELFF
>TRBD1|TRBJ2-5|TRBV19|.
TGTGCCAGTAGTCCACTGACAGGGTCCTCCTTCGAGACCCAGTACTTC
CASSPLTGSSFETQYF
>.|TRBJ2-3|TRBV10-2|.
TGCGCCAGCAGTGAACTTCGGGACATCAGCACAGATACGCAGTATTTT
CASSELRDISTDTQYF
>.|TRBJ2-1|TRBV2|.
TGTGCCAGCCGACGGGTTGGCGAGCAGTTCTTC
CASRRVGEQFF
>.|TRBJ1-1|TRBV19|.
TGTGCCAGTAGTTCACAGTTGAACACTGAAGCTTTCTTT
CASSSQLNTEAFF
>.|TRBJ2-2|TRBV18|.
TGTGCCACCAGTGAGGGGGTAAACACCGGGGAGCTGTTTTTT
CATSEGVNTGELFF
>.|TRBJ1-1|TRBV9|.
TGTGCCAGCAGCACCGAGACAGAACCTGAAGCTTTCTTT
CASSTETEPEAFF
>.|TRBJ1-1|TRBV5-1|.
TGCGCCAGCAGCTTGGGTAGACAGGTGACTGAAGCTTTCTTT
CASSLGRQVTEAFF
>.|TRBJ1-2|TRBV7-2|.
TGTGCCAGCAGCTCATCCTTCGGGCGGACAGAGACCTTGTACACCTTC
CASSSSFGRTETLYTF
>.|TRBJ2-7|TRBV6-5|.
TGTGCCAGCCGGACACAATTATACGAGCAGTACTTC
CASRTQLYEQYF
>TRBD2|TRBJ2-1|TRBV10-3|.
TGTGCCATCAGTGTCGCGGGGGATTTTTACAATGAGCAGTTCTTC
CAISVAGDFYNEQFF
>.|TRBJ2-7|TRBV29-1|.
TGCAGCGTCAGAAAAGGGGACAACTACGAGCAGTACTTC
CSVRKGDNYEQYF
>.|TRBJ2-5|TRBV6-1|.
TGTGCCAGCAGTGAACCCCTACAGGGAAGAGGGCAAGAGACCCAGTACTTC
CASSEPLQGRGQETQYF
>TRBD1|TRBJ1-3|TRBV6-5|few
TGTGCCAGCAGTTACGGGGGGCGACAGGGAGGAAACACCATATATTTT
CASSYGGRQGGNTIYF
>.|TRBJ2-3|TRBV7-8|.
TGTGCCAGCAGCTCCGGTCTCTCCCAATACACAGATACGCAGTATTTT
CASSSGLSQYTDTQYF
>TRBD2|TRBJ2-7|TRBV14|once
TGTGCCAGCAGCCCCAGGCGGGTAGCGGGAGGCGAGCAGTACTTC
CASSPRRVAGGEQYF
>.|TRBJ1-2|TRBV30|few
TGTGCCTGGAGTGTAAGTGGGCGCGGGTATGGCTACACCTTC
CAWSVSGRGYGYTF
>TRBD2|TRBJ2-3|TRBV15|.
TGTGCCACCAGCAGCGGACTAGCGGGAGGGGTGGATACGCAGTATTTT
CATSSGLAGGVDTQYF
>TRBD1|TRBJ1-6|TRBV6-5|.
TGTGCCAGCAGGGCGGGACAGAGAGGCTCACCCCTCCACTTT
CASRAGQRGSPLHF
>.|TRBJ1-2|TRBV18|.
TGTGCCAGCTCACCCGGGATGACAAGCTACACCTTC
CASSPGMTSYTF
>.|TRBJ2-4|TRBV5-6|.
TGTGCCAGCAGCCTGAGAGGGCCACTAAACATTCAGTACTTC
CASSLRGPLNIQYF
>.|TRBJ2-2|TRBV5-1|.
TGCGCCAGCAGCTTGGCCACAGGGCTGAACACCGGGGAGCTGTTTTTT
CASSLATGLNTGELFF
>.|TRBJ1-1|TRBV5-1|once
TGCGCCAGCAGCTCCGGACAGATCATGAACACTGAAGCTTTCTTT
CASSSGQIMNTEAFF
>.|TRBJ1-1|TRBV27|.
TGTGCCAGCAGTTTAGAAGGGGCGAACACTGAAGCTTTCTTT
CASSLEGANTEAFF
>.|TRBJ1-2|TRBV12-3/TRBV12-4|.
TGTGCCAGCAGTTTAGATGACAGGGGCTACACCTTC
CASSLDDRGYTF
>.|TRBJ1-2|TRBV28|.
TGTGCCAGCAGTTCCGGGGAGGGACGCTACACCTTC
CASSSGEGRYTF
>.|TRBJ1-2|TRBV5-4|.
TGTGCCAGCAGTTTACCGGGATATGGCTACACCTTC
CASSLPGYGYTF
>TRBD1|TRBJ1-5|TRBV19|.
TGTGCCACCGACAGGGGGCTGAGCAATCAGCCCCAGCATTTT
CATDRGLSNQPQHF
>.|TRBJ1-5|TRBV6-5|.
TGTGCCAGCACTCGGAGTCCCGAGCAGCCCCAGCATTTT
CASTRSPEQPQHF
>.|TRBJ1-3|TRBV10-2|.
TGCGCCAGCAGTGATACTGACTCTGGAAACACCATATATTTT
CASSDTDSGNTIYF
>TRBD2|TRBJ2-1|TRBV9|.
TGTGCCAGCAGCGTAGAACTAGCGGGGTACAATGAGCAGTTCTTC
CASSVELAGYNEQFF
>.|TRBJ1-3|TRBV7-9|.
TGTGCCAGCAGCTCAGGGTACCTTGGGGACACCATATATTTT
CASSSGYLGDTIYF
>.|TRBJ2-2|TRBV7-3|few
TGTGCCAGCAGCTTATTCAGCGTCAACACCGGGGAGCTGTTTTTT
CASSLFSVNTGELFF
>TRBD2|TRBJ2-5|TRBV5-1|.
TGCGCCAGCAGCTTGCGGGGGGGCCGAGAGACCCAGTACTTC
CASSLRGGRETQYF
>.|TRBJ1-6|TRBV6-1|.
TGTGCCAGCAGTGAAGGGGGGGGAATATGGAATTCACCCCTCCACTTT
CASSEGGGIWNSPLHF
>.|TRBJ1-2|TRBV30|.
TGTGCCTGGGGCAGGGAACTCTATGGCTACACCTTC
CAWGRELYGYTF
>.|TRBJ2-3|TRBV5-1|.
TGCGCCAGCAGGTTGGGCCAGGGTATTTCAGATACGCAGTATTTT
CASRLGQGISDTQYF
>.|TRBJ2-3|TRBV5-8|.
TGTGCCAGCAGCTTGGCCACAACGAGTCAGGGGAGAGATACGCAGTATTTT
CASSLATTSQGRDTQYF
>.|TRBJ2-3|TRBV9|.
TGTGCCAGCAGCGTTGGGCCCCCACCGGATACGCAGTATTTT
CASSVGPPPDTQYF
>TRBD2|TRBJ2-4|TRBV10-3|.
TGTGCCATCAGTGATAGGGCTAGCGGGGGGGCCGGGCAGTACTTC
CAISDRASGGAGQYF
>TRBD2|TRBJ2-1|TRBV29-1|.
TGCAGCGTCCTCTTAGCGGGAGAACCCTACAATGAGCAGTTCTTC
CSVLLAGEPYNEQFF
>.|TRBJ1-5|TRBV5-4|.
TGTGCCAGCAGCTTTGGGGGGGATCAGCCCCAGCATTTT
CASSFGGDQPQHF
>.|TRBJ2-2|TRBV5-4|.
TGTGCCAGCAGCTTCGGGAACACCGGGGAGCTGTTTTTT
CASSFGNTGELFF